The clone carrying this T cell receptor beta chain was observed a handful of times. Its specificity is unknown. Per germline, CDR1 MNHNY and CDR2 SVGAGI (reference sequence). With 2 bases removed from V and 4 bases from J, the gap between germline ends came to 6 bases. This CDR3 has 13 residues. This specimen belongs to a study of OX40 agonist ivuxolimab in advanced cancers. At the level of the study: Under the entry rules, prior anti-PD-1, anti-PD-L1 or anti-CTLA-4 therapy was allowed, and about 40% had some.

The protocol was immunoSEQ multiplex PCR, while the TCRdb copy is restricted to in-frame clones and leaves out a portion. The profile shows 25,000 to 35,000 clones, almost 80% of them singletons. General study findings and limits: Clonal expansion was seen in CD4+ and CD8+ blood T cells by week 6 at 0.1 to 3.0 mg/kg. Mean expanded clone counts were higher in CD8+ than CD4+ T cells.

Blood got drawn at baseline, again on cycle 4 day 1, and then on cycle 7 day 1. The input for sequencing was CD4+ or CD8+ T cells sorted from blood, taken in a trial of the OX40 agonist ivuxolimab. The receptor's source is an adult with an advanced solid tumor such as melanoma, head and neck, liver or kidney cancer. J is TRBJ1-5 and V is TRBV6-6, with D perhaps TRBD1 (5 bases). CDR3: CASSYGGNQPQHF. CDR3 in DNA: TGTGCCAGCAGTTACGGGGGGAATCAGCCCCAGCATTTT.